The 24 T cell receptor beta chains reported below all come from one sample, sequenced in a study of blood T cell repertoires in COVID-19 (dated by TCRdb to the early 2020s). The receptor library was made with the immunoSEQ multiplex PCR assay. The immuneACCESS repertoire file appears here via TCRdb, limited to in-frame rearrangements. These files lack a portion of the clones; in checked studies, under half of the deficit traces to unresolved V genes, and the cause of the others is not known. The sample data list about 150,000 clones, and roughly 87% of these were observed just once. The ten largest clones represent roughly 4% of the sample. The sequencing sample was made of PBMCs or T cells enriched from blood (not recorded which). The origin of the receptors is a woman aged 40 to 49 who had been exposed to COVID-19.

The rearrangement joins TRBV27 to TRBJ1-4; 11 bases fit TRBD1. There are 14 residues in the CDR3. Germline CDR1 MNHEY, CDR2 SMNVEV (reference sequence). Trimming took 6 bases from V and 7 from J; bases not matched to a gene: 4. CDR3 loop: CASSGQGAGEKLFF. CDR3 DNA: TGTGCCAGCAGCGGACAGGGGGCGGGTGAAAAACTGTTTTTT.

The chain employs TRBV18 and TRBJ2-7; 8 positions agree with TRBD1. J gave up 2 bases and V 3 bases, and 15 bases lay outside the gene matches. This CDR3 spans 18 amino acids. CDR1 is KGHSH and CDR2 is LQKENI in the germline V gene. CDR3 coding DNA: TGTGCCAGCTCACCCTTAGGTTTTGGGACAGGTCAAACCTACGAGCAGTACTTC. This gives the protein CASSPLGFGTGQTYEQYF.

The chain couples TRBV7-2 to TRBJ2-1; TRBD2 matches 8 bases. V shed 1 base, J shed 15 bases, and the junction held 14 bases outside the gene matches. This CDR3 contains 15 residues. The germline CDR1 and CDR2 sequences are SGHTA and FQGNSA. CDR3 nucleotides: TGTGCCAGCAGCTTAGAACCGGGAAGTAGCGGGGCGCCGTTCTTC. Protein: CASSLEPGSSGAPFF. The full variable domain, rest sourced from reference TRBV7-2 and TRBJ2-1, is GAGVSQSPSNKVTEKGKDVELRCDPISGHTALYWYRQSLGQGLEFLIYFQGNSAPDKSGLPSDRFSAERTGGSVSTLTIQRTQQEDSAVYLCASSLEPGSSGAPFFGPGTRLTVL.

The chain joins TRBV14 to TRBJ1-3; the match to TRBD1 covers 7 bases. The germline CDR1 and CDR2 sequences are SGHDN and FVKESK. The CDR3 covers 20 residues. J was trimmed by 0 bases and V by 4 bases; bases with no gene match: 18. CDR3 loop: CASSPIRGTAHPNSGNTIYF. The CDR3 region has the DNA TGTGCCAGCAGCCCAATCAGGGGGACCGCTCACCCTAACTCTGGAAACACCATATATTTT.

This chain joins TRBV6-5 and TRBJ1-5; TRBD1 aligns across 7 bases. Germline lookup yields CDR1 MNHEY and CDR2 SVGAGI. The length of the CDR3 is 15 residues. V was pared by 6 bases and J by 6 bases, with 11 bases of the junction left unmatched. Written as DNA, the CDR3 is TGTGCCAGCAGCGCGAATGACAGGGTCAGTCAGCCCCAGCATTTT. Its translation is CASSANDRVSQPQHF.

This chain links TRBV19 with TRBJ1-2; D uncertain. V dropped 1 base and J dropped 2 bases, with 11 bases sitting between them. Per germline, CDR1 LNHDA and CDR2 SQIVND (reference sequence). The CDR3 totals 15 residues. The CDR3 region is CASSIASESNYGYTF. CDR3 coding DNA: TGTGCCAGTAGTATAGCGTCAGAATCCAACTATGGCTACACCTTC. The full variable domain, rest sourced from reference TRBV19 and TRBJ1-2, is DGGITQSPKYLFRKEGQNVTLSCEQNLNHDAMYWYRQDPGQGLRLIYYSQIVNDFQKGDIAEGYSVSREKKESFPLTVTSAQKNPTAFYLCASSIASESNYGYTFGSGTRLTVV.

This clone was seen only a few times. The CDR3 region has the DNA TGTGCCAGCAGCCGTACAGGGTACTCTGGGGCCAACGTCCTGACTTTC. Translating it yields CASSRTGYSGANVLTF. The chain recombines TRBV7-9 with TRBJ2-6; D perhaps matches TRBD1 (6 bases). V lost 5 bases, J lost 0 bases, and 11 bases lay in between. CDR1 and CDR2 from the germline V gene are SEHNR and FQNEAQ (reference sequence). The CDR3 covers 16 residues. Drawing the rest from reference TRBV7-9 and TRBJ2-6, the complete variable domain is DTGVSQNPRHKITKRGQNVTFRCDPISEHNRLYWYRQTLGQGPEFLTYFQNEAQLEKSRLLSDRFSAERPKGSFSTLEIQRTEQGDSAMYLCASSRTGYSGANVLTFGAGSRLTVL.

The rearrangement joins TRBV29-1 to TRBJ2-1, with 11 bases identical to TRBD1. Per germline, CDR1 SQVTM and CDR2 ANQGSEA. The CDR3 covers 13 residues. Trimming took 8 bases from V and 7 from J; bases not matched to a gene: 7. The chain's CDR3 is CSSGTGGGNEQFF. The CDR3 nucleotides are TGCAGCTCCGGGACAGGGGGAGGGAATGAGCAGTTCTTC.

The CDR3 here is CASSPDNQGEQFF. Here the CDR3 DNA reads TGTGCCAGCTCACCAGACAATCAGGGAGAGCAGTTCTTC. The genes are TRBV18 and TRBJ2-1, with D perhaps matching TRBD1 (5 bases). The CDR3 is 13 residues long. V lost 2 bases and J 10 bases, leaving 12 bases between the germline ends. CDR1 and CDR2 from the germline V gene are KGHSH and LQKENI.

This rearrangement joins TRBV27 to TRBJ2-3; D is perhaps TRBD2 (5 bases). Germline V gene data show CDR1 as MNHEY and CDR2 as SMNVEV (reference sequence). The CDR3 consists of 14 residues. Trimming removed 2 bases at V and 0 bases at J, with 6 bases between. The CDR3 sequence: CASSLRESTDTQYF. CDR3 DNA sequence: TGTGCCAGCAGTTTAAGGGAGAGCACAGATACGCAGTATTTT.

The chain uses TRBV3-1 (or the pseudogene TRBV3-2) and TRBJ1-6; D unresolved. Germline V CDR1 and CDR2: LGHDT, YNNKEL (reference sequence). Trimming removed 5 bases at V and 11 bases at J, with 10 bases between. This CDR3 spans 12 amino acids. In nucleotides, the CDR3 is TGTGCCAGCAGCTATAGGGAGCCACCCCTCCACTTT. Translation gives CASSYREPPLHF.

The rearrangement joins TRBV6-2 or TRBV6-3 to TRBJ2-7; 7 positions agree with TRBD2. V lost 5 bases and J lost 2; bases outside the gene matches: 12. Per the germline V gene, CDR1 is MNHEY and CDR2 is SVGEGT. There are 16 residues in the CDR3. The CDR3 sequence is CASSQSRGSRTYEQYF. CDR3 DNA: TGTGCCAGCAGTCAAAGTCGCGGGAGTAGGACCTACGAGCAGTACTTC.

The chain combines TRBV29-1 with TRBJ2-4; perhaps TRBD2 as D (6 bases). Germline V gene lookup returns CDR1 SQVTM and CDR2 ANQGSEA. V was shortened by 4 bases and J by 1 base, with 8 bases between the two germline ends. This CDR3 spans 13 amino acids. Here the CDR3 DNA reads TGCAGCGTTGGTGGGAGGGCCAAAAACATTCAGTACTTC. As protein: CSVGGRAKNIQYF.

The gene calls are TRBV6-2 or TRBV6-3 and TRBJ2-1; 8 bases agree with TRBD2. The CDR3 extends over 16 amino acids. The germline gives CDR1 MNHEY, CDR2 SVGEGT. Germline trimming cut 5 bases from V and 0 bases from J; bases unmatched to any gene: 6. The chain's CDR3 is CASSLMSGSSYNEQFF. CDR3 coding DNA: TGTGCCAGCAGTCTGATGAGCGGGAGCTCCTACAATGAGCAGTTCTTC.

The chain couples TRBV5-6 to TRBJ2-3; D perhaps matches TRBD2 (5 bases). Trimming removed 2 bases at V and 0 bases at J, with 13 bases between. The CDR3 totals 16 residues. Germline CDR1 reads SGHDT; CDR2 reads YYEEEE. CDR3 residues: CASSFPGLGSTDTQYF. CDR3 sequence (DNA): TGTGCCAGCAGCTTCCCGGGATTGGGTAGCACAGATACGCAGTATTTT.

The genes are TRBV27 and TRBJ1-5; maybe TRBD1 (6 bases). CDR1 and CDR2 (germline): MNHEY, SMNVEV (reference sequence). The CDR3 is made up of 14 amino acids. Trimming removed 3 bases at V and 6 bases at J, with 12 bases between. CDR3 sequence reads: CASSLRGGSQPQHF. The DNA of the CDR3 is TGTGCCAGCAGTTTGAGAGGGGGTAGTCAGCCCCAGCATTTT.

V is TRBV3-1 (or the pseudogene TRBV3-2) and J is TRBJ2-7, with TRBD1 as a possible D gene (6 bases). This CDR3 region has 15 residues. Germline CDR1 is LGHDT and CDR2 is YNNKEL (reference sequence). V was clipped by 2 bases and J by 4 bases, with 15 bases between them. As DNA, the CDR3 is TGTGCCAGCAGCCAATCTTGGGCAGGGGAGTACGAGCAGTACTTC. Amino acids: CASSQSWAGEYEQYF.

The chain recombines TRBV11-2 with TRBJ2-5; the match to TRBD2 covers 9 bases. The CDR3 contains 15 residues. After removal of 5 bases from V and 3 bases from J, the junction contained 7 bases not matched to a gene. Per the germline V gene, CDR1 is SGHAT and CDR2 is FQNNGV. As DNA, the CDR3 is TGTGCCAGCAGCACCGGGCTAGCGGGAAAAGAGACCCAGTACTTC. Amino acids: CASSTGLAGKETQYF.

V gene TRBV19 combines with J gene TRBJ2-7, with D possibly TRBD1 on 6 matching bases. The CDR3 extends over 13 amino acids. V lost 9 bases to trimming and J lost 2 bases, with 14 bases between them. CDR1 is LNHDA and CDR2 is SQIVND in the germline V gene (reference sequence). CDR3 coding DNA: TGTGCCAGCAGCCGGGACATAGCCTACGAGCAGTACTTC. This sequence encodes CASSRDIAYEQYF.

The J gene is TRBJ2-7, the V gene TRBV27; tentatively, D is TRBD1 (7 bases). The CDR3 covers 17 residues. Germline values: CDR1 MNHEY, CDR2 SMNVEV (reference sequence). V was clipped by 3 bases and J by 1 base, with 19 bases between them. The CDR3 region is CASSFLPAAGQSYEQYF. For the CDR3, the DNA is TGTGCCAGCAGTTTCCTCCCGGCTGCGGGACAGTCCTACGAGCAGTACTTC.

The chain carries TRBV19 and TRBJ2-1; TRBD1 agrees at 10 bases. V gave up 1 base and J gave up 6 bases; unmatched junction bases: 3. CDR1 and CDR2 from the germline V gene are LNHDA and SQIVND (reference sequence). The CDR3 runs 15 residues. The CDR3 loop reads CASSIGGQGGNEQFF. CDR3 coding DNA: TGTGCCAGTAGTATAGGTGGACAGGGGGGCAATGAGCAGTTCTTC.

V and J are TRBV6-5 and TRBJ1-1; D might be TRBD1 (6 bases). The germline V gene encodes CDR1 MNHEY and CDR2 SVGAGI. The CDR3 has 11 amino acids. V was trimmed by 6 bases and J by 7 bases, leaving 9 bases between them. CDR3: CASRTGIEAFF. CDR3 DNA sequence: TGTGCCAGCAGAACAGGGATTGAAGCTTTCTTT.

V and J are TRBV28 and TRBJ2-5; 9 nucleotides agree with TRBD1. V gave up 6 bases and J gave up 4 bases; unmatched junction bases: 12. In germline, CDR1 is MDHEN, CDR2 SYDVKM. This CDR3 has 16 amino acids. The CDR3 loop reads CASSPQGARGTETQYF. DNA for the CDR3: TGTGCCAGCAGCCCACAGGGGGCGCGCGGGACAGAGACCCAGTACTTC.

This chain connects TRBV18 to TRBJ1-1; no definite D call. Germline V lookup: CDR1 KGHSH, CDR2 LQKENI. The CDR3 contains 14 residues. Trimming removed 3 bases from V and 10 bases from J, with 18 bases in between. Here the CDR3 DNA reads TGTGCCAGCTCACCCCGAGGCCAAAACGAAGGAGCTTTCTTT. This translates into CASSPRGQNEGAFF.